This section outlines one T cell receptor (beta chain) sequence together with its context. These data belong to a study of cytomegalovirus exposure and HLA in healthy donors. For the study at large: As released early, the data held about 85 million unique TCRs from HLA-typed donors.

PCR used 60 Vbeta primers and 13 Jbeta primers. Repertoires were generated with immunoSEQ multiplex PCR, while TCRdb's copy carries only in-frame clones and drops some. The table has roughly 180,000 clones, approximately 80% seen once. CDR1 is GTSNPN and CDR2 is SVGIG in the germline V gene (reference sequence). V was cut by 5 bases and J by 0 bases, with 11 bases left in between. The CDR3 contains 14 residues. The V and J genes are TRBV30 and TRBJ1-5; D not certain. Sequenced input: PBMCs. This sequence originates from a man aged 25-40 years in good health and CMV-seronegative. The CDR3 here is CAWADFYSNQPQHF. CDR3 coding DNA: TGTGCCTGGGCGGATTTCTATAGCAATCAGCCCCAGCATTTT.